This T cell receptor beta chain was recorded in a study of shared clonotypes between healthy human individuals. The CDR3 length is 17 residues. Germline CDR1 and CDR2: SGHTA and FQGNSA. With 6 bases clipped from V and 8 bases from J, the junction kept 13 bases outside the gene matches. Sorted subsets were amplified in replicate PCRs using around 200 ng DNA, about 30,000 T cell genomes. The data were produced by immunoSEQ multiplex PCR, yet TCRdb's version contains in-frame clones alone and is incomplete. The sample holds 950,000 to 1,300,000 clones, about 75% seen once. This clonotype was sampled from a man younger than 35 in good health. Sequenced: memory CD4+ T cells sorted from blood. The subset is: CD45RA-negative fraction. The genes are TRBV7-2 and TRBJ2-3, with 14 bases that match TRBD2. The CDR3 sequence is CASSWVGTSGGGGTQYF. The CDR3 nucleotides read TGTGCCAGCAGTTGGGTCGGGACTAGCGGGGGTGGAGGTACGCAGTATTTT.